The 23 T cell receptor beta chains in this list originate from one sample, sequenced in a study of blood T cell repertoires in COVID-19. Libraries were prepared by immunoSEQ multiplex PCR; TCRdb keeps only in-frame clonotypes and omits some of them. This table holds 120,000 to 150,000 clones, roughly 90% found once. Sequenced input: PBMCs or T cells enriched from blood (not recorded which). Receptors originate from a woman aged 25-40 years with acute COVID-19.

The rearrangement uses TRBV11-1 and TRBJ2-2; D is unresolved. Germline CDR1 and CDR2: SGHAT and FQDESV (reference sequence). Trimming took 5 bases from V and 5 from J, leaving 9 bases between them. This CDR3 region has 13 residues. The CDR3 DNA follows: TGTGCCAGCAGCCCGGAGCCGACCGGGGAGCTGTTTTTT. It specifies CASSPEPTGELFF.

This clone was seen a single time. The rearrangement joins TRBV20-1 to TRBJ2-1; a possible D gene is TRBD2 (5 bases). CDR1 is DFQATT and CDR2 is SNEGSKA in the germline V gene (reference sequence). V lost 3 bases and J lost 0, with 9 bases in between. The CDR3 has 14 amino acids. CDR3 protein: CSASTGSSYNEQFF. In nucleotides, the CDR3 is TGCAGTGCTAGTACGGGGAGCTCCTACAATGAGCAGTTCTTC.

The CDR3 DNA reads TGCGCCAGCAGCCAAGGGCCGGCGGGGAGCAATCAGCCCCAGCATTTT. The encoded protein is CASSQGPAGSNQPQHF. This rearrangement joins TRBV4-1 to TRBJ1-5; D gene ambiguous. Per germline, CDR1 MGHRA and CDR2 YSYEKL. V was pared by 1 base and J by 1 base, with 11 bases between. The CDR3 is 16 residues long.

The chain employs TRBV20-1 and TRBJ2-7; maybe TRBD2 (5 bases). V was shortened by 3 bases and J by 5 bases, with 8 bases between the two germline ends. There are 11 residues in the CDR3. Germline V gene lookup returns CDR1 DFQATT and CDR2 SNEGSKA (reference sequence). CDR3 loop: CSASKGDEQYF. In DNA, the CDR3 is TGCAGTGCTAGTAAGGGAGACGAGCAGTACTTC.

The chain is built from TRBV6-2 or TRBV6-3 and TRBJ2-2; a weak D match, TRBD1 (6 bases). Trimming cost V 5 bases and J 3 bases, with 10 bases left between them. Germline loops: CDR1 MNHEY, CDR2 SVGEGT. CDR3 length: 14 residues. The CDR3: CASSPGHDTGELFF. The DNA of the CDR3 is TGTGCCAGCAGTCCGGGACACGACACCGGGGAGCTGTTTTTT.

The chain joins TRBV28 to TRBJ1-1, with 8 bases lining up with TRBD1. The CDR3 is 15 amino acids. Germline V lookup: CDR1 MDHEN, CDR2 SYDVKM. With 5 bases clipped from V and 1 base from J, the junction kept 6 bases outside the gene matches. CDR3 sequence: CASSILQGANTEAFF. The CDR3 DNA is TGTGCCAGCAGTATACTCCAGGGGGCGAACACTGAAGCTTTCTTT.

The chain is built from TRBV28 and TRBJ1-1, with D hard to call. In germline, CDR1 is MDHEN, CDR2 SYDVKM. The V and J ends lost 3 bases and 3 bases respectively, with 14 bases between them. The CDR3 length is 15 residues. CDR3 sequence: CASSFSGRGDTEAFF. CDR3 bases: TGTGCCAGCAGTTTCTCAGGTCGGGGTGACACTGAAGCTTTCTTT.

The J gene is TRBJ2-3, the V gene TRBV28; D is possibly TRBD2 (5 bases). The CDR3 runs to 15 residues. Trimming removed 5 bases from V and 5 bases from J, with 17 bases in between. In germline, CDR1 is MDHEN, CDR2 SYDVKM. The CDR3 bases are TGTGCCAGCAGTGAGCCTGCCCTACTAGTAGATACGCAGTATTTT. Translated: CASSEPALLVDTQYF.

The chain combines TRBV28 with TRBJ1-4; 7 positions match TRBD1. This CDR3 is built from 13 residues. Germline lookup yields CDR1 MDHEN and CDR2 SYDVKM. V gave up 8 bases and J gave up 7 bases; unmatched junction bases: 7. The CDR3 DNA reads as TGTGCCAGCCGTACAGGGGTGGCTGAAAAACTGTTTTTT. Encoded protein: CASRTGVAEKLFF.

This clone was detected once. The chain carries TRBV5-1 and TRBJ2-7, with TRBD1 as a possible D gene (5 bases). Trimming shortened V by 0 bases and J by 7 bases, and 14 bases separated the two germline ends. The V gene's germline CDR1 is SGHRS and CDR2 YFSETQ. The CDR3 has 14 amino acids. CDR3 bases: TGCGCCAGCAGCTTGGAGGACACCGCGATGGAGCAGTACTTC. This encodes CASSLEDTAMEQYF.

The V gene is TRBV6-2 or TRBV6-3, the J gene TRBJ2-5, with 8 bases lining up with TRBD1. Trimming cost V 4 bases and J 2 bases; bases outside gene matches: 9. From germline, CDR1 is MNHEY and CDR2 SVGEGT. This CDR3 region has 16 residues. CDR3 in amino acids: CASSLTGVITQETQYF. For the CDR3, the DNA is TGTGCCAGCAGTTTGACAGGGGTAATAACGCAAGAGACCCAGTACTTC.

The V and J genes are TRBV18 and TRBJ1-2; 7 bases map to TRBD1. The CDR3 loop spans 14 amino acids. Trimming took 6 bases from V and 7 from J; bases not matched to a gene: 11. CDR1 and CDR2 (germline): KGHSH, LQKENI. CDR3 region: CASSPIQGSGGYTF. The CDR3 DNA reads TGTGCCAGCTCCCCAATACAGGGGTCCGGTGGCTACACCTTC.

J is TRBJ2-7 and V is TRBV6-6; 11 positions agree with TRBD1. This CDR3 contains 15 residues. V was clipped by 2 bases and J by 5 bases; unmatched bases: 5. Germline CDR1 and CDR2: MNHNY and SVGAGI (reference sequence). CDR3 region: CASSYTRDRGNEQYF. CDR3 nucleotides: TGTGCCAGCAGTTACACCCGGGACAGGGGGAACGAGCAGTACTTC.

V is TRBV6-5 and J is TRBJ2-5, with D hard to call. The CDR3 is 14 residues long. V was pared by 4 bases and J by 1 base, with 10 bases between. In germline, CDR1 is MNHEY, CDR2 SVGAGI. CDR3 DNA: TGTGCCAGCAGTTGGTCGAGGCTCCAAGAGACCCAGTACTTC. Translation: CASSWSRLQETQYF.

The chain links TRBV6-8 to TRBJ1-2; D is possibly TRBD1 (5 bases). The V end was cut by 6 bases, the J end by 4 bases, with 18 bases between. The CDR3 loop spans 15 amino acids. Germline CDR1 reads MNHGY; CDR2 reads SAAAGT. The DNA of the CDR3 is TGTGCCAGCAGCCCACTTCTGTACAGGTTCTATGGCTACACCTTC. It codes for CASSPLLYRFYGYTF.

The CDR3 region has the DNA TGTGCCAGCAGCCTCGAGCCGGGACTAGGAGAGACCCAGTACTTC. It encodes CASSLEPGLGETQYF. The V call is TRBV3-1 (or the pseudogene TRBV3-2), the J call TRBJ2-5, with TRBD2 matching 8 bases. CDR1 and CDR2 (germline): LGHDT, YNNKEL (reference sequence). The CDR3 spans 15 residues. Trimming removed 4 bases from V and 4 bases from J; junction bases left unmatched: 8.

In nucleotides, the CDR3 is TGTGCCAGCAGTTTCGGGAACTCCTACGAGCAGTACTTC. Protein product: CASSFGNSYEQYF. V usage is TRBV12-3 or TRBV12-4 and J usage is TRBJ2-7, with a weak D call TRBD2 (5 bases). Deletions cut 3 bases from V and 0 bases from J, with 6 bases between. The CDR3 runs to 13 residues.

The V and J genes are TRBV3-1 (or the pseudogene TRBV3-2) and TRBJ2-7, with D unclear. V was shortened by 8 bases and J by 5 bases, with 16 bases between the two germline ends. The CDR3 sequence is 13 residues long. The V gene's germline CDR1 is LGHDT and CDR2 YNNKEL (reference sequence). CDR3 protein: CASLPRLKNEQYF. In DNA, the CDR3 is TGTGCCAGCCTGCCCAGGTTGAAGAACGAGCAGTACTTC.

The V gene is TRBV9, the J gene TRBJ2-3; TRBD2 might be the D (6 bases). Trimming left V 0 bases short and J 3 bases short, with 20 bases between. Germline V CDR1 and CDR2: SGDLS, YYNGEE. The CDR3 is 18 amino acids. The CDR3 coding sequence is TGTGCCAGCAGCGTAGACCGGGGGTCGTCGTCCGGTACAGATACGCAGTATTTT. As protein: CASSVDRGSSSGTDTQYF.

CDR3 in amino acids: CAGSRGGPSTDTQYF. The CDR3 coding sequence is TGTGCCGGTAGCCGGGGAGGGCCTTCAACAGATACGCAGTATTTT. The rearrangement joins TRBV30 to TRBJ2-3; the match to TRBD2 covers 7 bases. V lost 8 bases to trimming and J lost 3 bases; unmatched junction nucleotides: 14. The CDR3 loop spans 15 amino acids. Germline CDR1 reads GTSNPN; CDR2 reads SVGIG (reference sequence). Variable domain in full (rest from reference TRBV30 and TRBJ2-3): SQTIHQWPATLVQPVGSPLSLECTVEGTSNPNLYWYRQAAGRGLQLLFYSVGIGQISSEVPQNLSASRPQDRQFILSSKKLLLSDSGFYLCAGSRGGPSTDTQYFGPGTRLTVL.

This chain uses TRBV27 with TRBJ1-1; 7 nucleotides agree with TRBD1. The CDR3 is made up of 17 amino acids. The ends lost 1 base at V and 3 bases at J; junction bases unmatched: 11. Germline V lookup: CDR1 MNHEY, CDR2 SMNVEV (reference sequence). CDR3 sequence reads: CASSLWGDSREDTEAFF. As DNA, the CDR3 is TGTGCCAGCAGTTTATGGGGGGACAGTAGAGAGGACACTGAAGCTTTCTTT.

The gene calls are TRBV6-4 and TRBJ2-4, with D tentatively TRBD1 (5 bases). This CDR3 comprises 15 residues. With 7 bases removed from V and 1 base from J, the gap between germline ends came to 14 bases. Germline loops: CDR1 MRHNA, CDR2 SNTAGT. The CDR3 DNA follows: TGTGCCAGCACCAAGCAGGGTTTGGCCAAAAACATTCAGTACTTC. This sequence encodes CASTKQGLAKNIQYF.

CDR3 nucleotides: TGTGCCATCAGTGAGTCAGGGAATAGCGGGAGGTCCTACAATGAGCAGTTCTTC. Translating it yields CAISESGNSGRSYNEQFF. The chain couples TRBV10-3 to TRBJ2-1; 10 bases line up with TRBD2. J lost 1 base, V lost 0 bases, and 6 bases had no gene match. The CDR3 covers 18 residues. Germline V gene sequence: CDR1 ENHRY, CDR2 SYGVKD.